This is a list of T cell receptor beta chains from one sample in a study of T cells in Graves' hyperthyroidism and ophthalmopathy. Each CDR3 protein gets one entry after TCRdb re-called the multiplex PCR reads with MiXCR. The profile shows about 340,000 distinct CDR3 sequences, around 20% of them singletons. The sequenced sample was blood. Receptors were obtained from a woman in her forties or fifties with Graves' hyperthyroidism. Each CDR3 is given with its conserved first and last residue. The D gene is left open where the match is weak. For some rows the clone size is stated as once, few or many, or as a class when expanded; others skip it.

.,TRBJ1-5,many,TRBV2,TGTGCCAGCAGTGAGAGGCAGGTTTATCAGCCCCAGCATTTT,CASSERQVYQPQHF
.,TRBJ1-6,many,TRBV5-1,TGCGCCAGCACAATGGGGACTGCGAATTCACCCCTCCACTTT,CASTMGTANSPLHF
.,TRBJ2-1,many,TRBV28,TGTGCCAGCAGTCCGGGGAGCTACTCCTACAATGAGCAGTTCTTC,CASSPGSYSYNEQFF
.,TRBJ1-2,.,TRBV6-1,TGTGCCAGCAGTAAAATCGGGCCCGATGGCTACACCTTC,CASSKIGPDGYTF
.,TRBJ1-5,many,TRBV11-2,TGTGCCAGCAGCTTAGAGACAGGTGACGGGCAGCCCCAGCATTTT,CASSLETGDGQPQHF
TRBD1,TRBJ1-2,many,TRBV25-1,TGTGCCAGCAGTAAAAACGAGGGACAGGGCTTTGGCTACACCTTC,CASSKNEGQGFGYTF
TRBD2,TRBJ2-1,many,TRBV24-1,TGTGCCACCCAGACTAGCGGGACCTACAATGAGCAGTTCTTC,CATQTSGTYNEQFF
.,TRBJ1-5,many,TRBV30,TGTGCCTGGGACCCGGGACACGGGAATCAGCCCCAGCATTTT,CAWDPGHGNQPQHF
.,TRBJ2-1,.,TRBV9,TGTGCCAGCAGCTTCCGACAGTCAGAGCAGTTCTTC,CASSFRQSEQFF
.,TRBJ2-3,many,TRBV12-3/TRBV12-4,TGTGCCAGCAGCCCAACGGTGCCCGCAGATACGCAGTATTTT,CASSPTVPADTQYF
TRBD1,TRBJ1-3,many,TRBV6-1,TGTGCCAGCAGCGAGACAGGGTACTCTGGAAACACCATATATTTT,CASSETGYSGNTIYF
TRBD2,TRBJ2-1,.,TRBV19,TGTGCCAGTAGTATTAGCGGGGGTCGAAATGAGCAGTTCTTC,CASSISGGRNEQFF
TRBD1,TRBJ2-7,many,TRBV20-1,TGCAGTGCTAGAGGGGACAGGGGTTACGAGCAGTACTTC,CSARGDRGYEQYF
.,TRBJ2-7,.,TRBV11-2,TGTGCCAGCAGCTTTGGCAGAGGGGGCGAGCAGTACTTC,CASSFGRGGEQYF
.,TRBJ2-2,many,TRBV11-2,TGTGCCAGCAGCTTAGCCTCGAACACCGGGGAGCTGTTTTTT,CASSLASNTGELFF
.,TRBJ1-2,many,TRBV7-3,TGTGCCAGCAGCCCCTCCCCCCTGAGACAGCTTCCTTACACCTTC,CASSPSPLRQLPYTF
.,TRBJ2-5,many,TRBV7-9,TGTGCCAGCTCCCCCCTGGCGGGAAGTAAGACCCAGTACTTC,CASSPLAGSKTQYF
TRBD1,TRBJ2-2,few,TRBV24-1,TGTGCCACCAGTGATAACACAGGGGTTCACACCGGGGAGCTGTTTTTT,CATSDNTGVHTGELFF
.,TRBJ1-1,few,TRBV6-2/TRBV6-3,TGTGCCAGCTTGGGCGACACTGAAGCTTTCTTT,CASLGDTEAFF
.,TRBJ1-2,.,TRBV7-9,TGTGCCAGCAGTCTCGAGTATGGCTACACCTTC,CASSLEYGYTF
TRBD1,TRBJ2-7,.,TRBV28,TGTGCCACGCGGGGGACAGGGCCCCCATTCAGGGACGAGCAGTACTTC,CATRGTGPPFRDEQYF
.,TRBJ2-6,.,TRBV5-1,TGCGCCAGCAGACGGGAAGCCTCTGGGGCCAACGTCCTGACTTTC,CASRREASGANVLTF
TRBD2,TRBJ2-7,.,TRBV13,TGTGCCAGCAGCTCCCGGACTAGTACACACGAGCAGTACTTC,CASSSRTSTHEQYF
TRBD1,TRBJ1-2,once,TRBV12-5,TGTGCTAGTGGCCTCACAGGGGGCACCTATGGCTACACCTTC,CASGLTGGTYGYTF